A selection of T cell receptor beta chains follows, all from one sample in a study of response to subunit inactivated influenza vaccine. TCRdb independently ran MiXCR on the RT-PCR reads; one entry per CDR3 protein. The sample has some 540,000 distinct CDR3 sequences, 20% to 25% seen once; the top ten hold around 2.8%. These data also formed part of another study, on T cells expressing NK-cell markers.

The specimen comprised CD4+ T cells sorted from PBMCs, sampled 11 to 12 days after vaccination. The receptors here all came from a man aged 50-59 years who received an inactivated influenza vaccine. Both conserved end residues are part of each CDR3. A D gene is named only where the DNA matches it firmly. Clone size is shown for a subset of rows, as once, few, many or a class of expanded clone.

TRBJ2-5 . . TRBV7-2 CASSKPSGTQYF TGTGCCAGCAGCAAACCGAGCGGGACCCAGTACTTC
TRBJ1-3 TRBD1 . TRBV3-1 CASSQGDRANTIYF TGTGCCAGCAGCCAAGGTGACAGGGCGAACACCATATATTTT
TRBJ1-5 . once TRBV12-3/TRBV12-4 CASSLFQGNQPQHF TGTGCCAGCAGTTTATTTCAGGGTAATCAGCCCCAGCATTTT
TRBJ2-7 TRBD2 . TRBV5-1 CASSSTSGSFEQYF TGCGCCAGCAGCTCAACTAGCGGGAGCTTCGAGCAGTACTTC
TRBJ1-5 . few TRBV2 CASSERGDRFQPQHF TGTGCCAGCAGTGAACGGGGAGACCGATTTCAGCCCCAGCATTTT
TRBJ2-7 . . TRBV11-2 CASSLGQADEQYF TGTGCCAGCAGCTTAGGGCAGGCCGACGAGCAGTACTTC
TRBJ2-1 . . TRBV27 CASSFGWEDTYNEQFF TGTGCCAGCAGTTTTGGGTGGGAGGACACCTACAATGAGCAGTTCTTC
TRBJ2-3 . once TRBV5-2 CARGPGLARLNTQYF TGTGCCAGGGGCCCCGGGCTAGCGAGACTTAATACGCAGTATTTT
TRBJ2-7 . few TRBV12-3/TRBV12-4 CASSLAVVTYEQYF TGTGCCAGCAGTTTAGCGGTCGTAACCTACGAGCAGTACTTC
TRBJ2-2 . . TRBV7-6 CASSSIRDKNTGELFF TGTGCCAGCAGCTCGATCCGGGACAAGAACACCGGGGAGCTGTTTTTT
TRBJ2-1 TRBD1 few TRBV7-2 CASRGQGISSYNEQFF TGTGCCAGCAGGGGACAGGGAATTAGCTCCTACAATGAGCAGTTCTTC
TRBJ2-7 . . TRBV7-2 CASSPREGNYEQYF TGTGCCAGCAGCCCACGGGAAGGCAACTACGAGCAGTACTTC
TRBJ2-2 . . TRBV2 CASTSNEAGELFF TGTGCCAGCACCTCGAACGAGGCCGGGGAGCTGTTTTTT
TRBJ1-2 . . TRBV5-1 CASSLAFNYGYTF TGCGCCAGCAGCTTGGCCTTTAACTATGGCTACACCTTC
TRBJ1-2 . . TRBV5-4 CASSLIGQYNYGYTF TGTGCCAGCAGCTTAATAGGACAGTATAACTATGGCTACACCTTC
TRBJ1-5 TRBD1 . TRBV5-1 CASSVAGGQQPQHF TGCGCCAGCAGCGTCGCAGGGGGCCAACAGCCCCAGCATTTT
TRBJ2-5 . . TRBV4-1 CASSLTRQVETQYF TGCGCCAGCAGCCTCACACGGCAGGTTGAGACCCAGTACTTC
TRBJ2-7 . many TRBV7-2 CASSTQGEQYF TGTGCCAGCAGCACCCAGGGCGAGCAGTACTTC
TRBJ2-1 TRBD2 . TRBV7-3 CASSLYSGTVNEQFF TGTGCCAGCAGCTTATATAGCGGGACTGTGAATGAGCAGTTCTTC
TRBJ2-3 TRBD1 . TRBV10-3 CATADRGTDTQYF TGTGCCACCGCTGACAGGGGCACAGATACGCAGTATTTT
TRBJ2-7 . . TRBV7-8 CASSEHAAGIPLEQYF TGTGCCAGCAGCGAACACGCCGCGGGGATCCCACTAGAGCAGTACTTC
TRBJ1-1 . many TRBV29-1 CSVEAPGTLNTEAFF TGCAGCGTTGAAGCCCCTGGGACGTTGAACACTGAAGCTTTCTTT